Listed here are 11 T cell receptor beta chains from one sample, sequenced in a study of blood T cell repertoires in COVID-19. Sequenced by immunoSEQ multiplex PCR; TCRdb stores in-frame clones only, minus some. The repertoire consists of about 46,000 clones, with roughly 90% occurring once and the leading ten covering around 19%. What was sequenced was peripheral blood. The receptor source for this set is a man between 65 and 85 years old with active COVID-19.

CDR3 DNA sequence: TGTGCCAGCAGCTTGCATAGCGGAACCTACAATGAGCAGTTCTTC. Residues: CASSLHSGTYNEQFF. This chain joins TRBV5-5 and TRBJ2-1; D might be TRBD2 (6 bases). V was trimmed by 1 base and J by 2 bases, leaving 10 bases between them. In germline, CDR1 is SGHKS, CDR2 YYEKEE (reference sequence). CDR3 length equals 15 residues.

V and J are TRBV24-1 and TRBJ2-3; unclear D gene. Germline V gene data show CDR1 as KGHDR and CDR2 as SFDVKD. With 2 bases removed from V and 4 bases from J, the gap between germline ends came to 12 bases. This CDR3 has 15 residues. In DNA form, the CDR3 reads TGTGCCACCAGTGATTCCCGAGGCCGCTCAGATACGCAGTATTTT. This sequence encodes CATSDSRGRSDTQYF.

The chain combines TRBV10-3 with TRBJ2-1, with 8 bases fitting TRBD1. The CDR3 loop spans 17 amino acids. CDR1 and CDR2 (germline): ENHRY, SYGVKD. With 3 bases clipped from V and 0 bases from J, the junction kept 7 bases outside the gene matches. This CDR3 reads CAISERTGTRSYNEQFF. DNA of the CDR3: TGTGCCATCAGTGAAAGGACAGGGACTCGCTCCTACAATGAGCAGTTCTTC.

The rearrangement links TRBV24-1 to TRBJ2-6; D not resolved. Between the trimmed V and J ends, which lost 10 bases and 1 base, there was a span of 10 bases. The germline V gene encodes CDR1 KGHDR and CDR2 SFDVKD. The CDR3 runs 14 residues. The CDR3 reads CATDPGSGANVLTF. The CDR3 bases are TGTGCCACAGACCCAGGATCTGGGGCCAACGTCCTGACTTTC.

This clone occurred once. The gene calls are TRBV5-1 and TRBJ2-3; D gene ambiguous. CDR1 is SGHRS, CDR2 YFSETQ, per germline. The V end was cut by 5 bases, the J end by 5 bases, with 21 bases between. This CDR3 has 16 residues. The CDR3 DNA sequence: TGCGCCAGCAGTCCACTGTCGGGTCGGGTACTAGATACGCAGTATTTT. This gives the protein CASSPLSGRVLDTQYF.

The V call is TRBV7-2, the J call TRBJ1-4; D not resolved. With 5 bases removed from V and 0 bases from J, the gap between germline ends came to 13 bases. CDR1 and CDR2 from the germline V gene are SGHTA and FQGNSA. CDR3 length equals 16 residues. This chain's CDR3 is CASSQRVRATNEKLFF. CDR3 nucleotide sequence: TGTGCCAGCAGCCAACGAGTTAGAGCAACTAATGAAAAACTGTTTTTT.

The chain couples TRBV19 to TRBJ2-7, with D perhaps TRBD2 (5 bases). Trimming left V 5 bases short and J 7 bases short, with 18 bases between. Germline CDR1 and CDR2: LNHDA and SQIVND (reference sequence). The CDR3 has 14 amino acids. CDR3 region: CASSLVGYGEEQYF. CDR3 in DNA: TGTGCCAGTAGTCTTGTCGGTTACGGGGAAGAGCAGTACTTC.

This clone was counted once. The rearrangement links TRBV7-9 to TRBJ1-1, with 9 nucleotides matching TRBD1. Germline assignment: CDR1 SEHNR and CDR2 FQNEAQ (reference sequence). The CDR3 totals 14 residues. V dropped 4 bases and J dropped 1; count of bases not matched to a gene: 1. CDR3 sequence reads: CASSWDRENTEAFF. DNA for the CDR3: TGTGCCAGCAGCTGGGACAGGGAGAACACTGAAGCTTTCTTT.

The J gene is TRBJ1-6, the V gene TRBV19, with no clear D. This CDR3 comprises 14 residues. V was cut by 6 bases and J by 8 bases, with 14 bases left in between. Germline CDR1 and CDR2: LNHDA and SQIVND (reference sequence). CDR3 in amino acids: CASSRWAADSPLHF. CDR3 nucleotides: TGTGCCAGTAGCCGTTGGGCTGCCGATTCACCCCTCCACTTT.

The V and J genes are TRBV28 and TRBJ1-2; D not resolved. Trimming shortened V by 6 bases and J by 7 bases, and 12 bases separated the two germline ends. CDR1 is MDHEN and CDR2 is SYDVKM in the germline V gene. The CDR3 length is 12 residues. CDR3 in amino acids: CASSRLTGGYTF. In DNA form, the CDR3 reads TGTGCCAGCAGCCGACTGACGGGTGGCTACACCTTC.

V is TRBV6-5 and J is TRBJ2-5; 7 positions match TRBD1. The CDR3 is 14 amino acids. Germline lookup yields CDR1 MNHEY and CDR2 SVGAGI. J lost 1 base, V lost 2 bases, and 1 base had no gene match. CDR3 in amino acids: CASSYGTAQETQYF. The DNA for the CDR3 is TGTGCCAGCAGTTACGGGACAGCCCAAGAGACCCAGTACTTC.